What follows describes a single TCR beta chain. CD45RO negativity and positive selection for CCR7 defined naive CD8 cells, a population that excluded terminally differentiated effector memory CD45RA+ cells. Per germline, CDR1 SGDLS and CDR2 YYNGEE. Trimming pared 4 bases from V and 6 bases from J, leaving 23 bases between. The CDR3 totals 16 residues. Several immunoSEQ 96-well plates shared each subset's DNA, each plate a replicate. Data came from immunoSEQ multiplex PCR; TCRdb stores just in-frame clones and leaves some out. The table includes about 2.1 million clones, 85% to 95% detected once. These data belong to a study of shared clonotypes between healthy human individuals.

Input material: naive CD8+ T cells from PBMCs. The receptor's source is a man younger than 30 in good health. Some clones in this sample may be carry-over from other donors' samples. V is TRBV9 and J is TRBJ2-7; tentative D call: TRBD2 (6 bases). The chain's CDR3 is CASSKSKLAFGFEQYF. Written as DNA, the CDR3 is TGTGCCAGCAGCAAGTCCAAACTAGCATTCGGGTTCGAGCAGTACTTC.